These T cell receptor beta chains were read from a single sample in a study of blood T cell dynamics during melanoma immunotherapy. Sequencing was performed with immunoSEQ multiplex PCR; in TCRdb, only in-frame clones are kept and a portion is missing. This sample yields roughly 7,000 clones, of which about 85% are seen a single time; 30% to 40% belongs to the top ten. The sample in question was blood, obtained from a patient treated with checkpoint blockade. The receptors were gathered from a human donor with melanoma. Some clones in this sample may be carry-over from other donors' samples. The CDR3 runs from the conserved cysteine through the conserved F or W. The D gene is left open where the match is weak. A clone size is listed for some rows: how often the clone was seen (once, few, many), or a class if it is expanded.

cdr3_nt | cdr3_aa | d_call | v_call | clone_size | j_call
TGTGCCAGCAGTACGACTAGCGGGGGTTTAGAGACCCAGTACTTC | CASSTTSGGLETQYF | TRBD2 | TRBV7-2 | - | TRBJ2-5
TGTGCCAGTAGTATAGCGGGAGGCACCTACGAGCAGTACTTC | CASSIAGGTYEQYF | TRBD2 | TRBV19 | - | TRBJ2-7
TGTGCCAGCAGTGAACTCCGACAGGACCGAGGTGAGCAGTTCTTC | CASSELRQDRGEQFF | - | TRBV2 | - | TRBJ2-1
TGTGCCAGCAGCTGGGAAAGACAGTTGAACACTGAAGCTTTCTTT | CASSWERQLNTEAFF | - | TRBV11-2 | - | TRBJ1-1
TGTGCCAGCAGGACGGGACAGGGGGCCACTGAAGCTTTCTTT | CASRTGQGATEAFF | TRBD1 | TRBV27 | - | TRBJ1-1
TGTGCCAGCAGTTATACCGGGACGGTAACCTACAATGAGCAGTTCTTC | CASSYTGTVTYNEQFF | - | TRBV6-6 | - | TRBJ2-1
TGCGCCAGCAGCTATGGGGCTCGGGACAGCACTAGCACAGATACGCAGTATTTT | CASSYGARDSTSTDTQYF | TRBD1 | TRBV5-1 | - | TRBJ2-3
TGTGCCAGCAGTTCAAGGACGGGATATCAGCCCCAGCATTTT | CASSSRTGYQPQHF | - | TRBV27 | few | TRBJ1-5
TGCGCCAGCAGGGAGGAGGAGACCCAGTACTTC | CASREEETQYF | - | TRBV5-1 | once | TRBJ2-5
TGTGCCAGCAGCTTTTCGGGGGGGGAGCAGTACTTC | CASSFSGGEQYF | TRBD2 | TRBV7-9 | - | TRBJ2-7
TGTGCCAGCACCCTCGGCGGGAGGGTCACAGATACGCAGTATTTT | CASTLGGRVTDTQYF | TRBD2 | TRBV13 | - | TRBJ2-3
TGTGCCAGCAGCTCGGTAGGGTCGGGTGGCTACACCTTC | CASSSVGSGGYTF | - | TRBV7-2 | - | TRBJ1-2
TGTGCCAGCTCACCGCTCCTAGGTGGGGAGCTGTTTTTT | CASSPLLGGELFF | - | TRBV18 | - | TRBJ2-2
TGTGCCAGCAGTCAGGGGGTAGGAGGAAACACCATATATTTT | CASSQGVGGNTIYF | TRBD1 | TRBV6-5 | - | TRBJ1-3
TGTGCCTGGAGTACCCCGACAGGGTATTTGAGCACTGAAGCTTTCTTT | CAWSTPTGYLSTEAFF | TRBD1 | TRBV30 | few | TRBJ1-1
TGTGCCAGCAGTGAGGAGGAGACCCAGTACTTC | CASSEEETQYF | - | TRBV2 | - | TRBJ2-5
TGTGCCAGCAGCCTCGGGGGTGGGAGGGTGTCCTACGAGCAGTACTTC | CASSLGGGRVSYEQYF | TRBD2 | TRBV7-9 | - | TRBJ2-7
TGCAGCGCTCTCCCGACAGGGATGAACACTGAAGCTTTCTTT | CSALPTGMNTEAFF | TRBD1 | TRBV29-1 | few | TRBJ1-1
TGTGCCAGCAGCTTAGCGAGACTAGCGGGGGGTTTTTACAATGAGCAGTTCTTC | CASSLARLAGGFYNEQFF | TRBD2 | TRBV7-2 | - | TRBJ2-1
TGTGCCATCAGTGAGTCGATCGATGGTTCACCCCTCCACTTT | CAISESIDGSPLHF | - | TRBV10-3 | few | TRBJ1-6
TGTGCCAGCAGCCCACCAGCGGGGGGGCCGGAAGAGCAGTACTTC | CASSPPAGGPEEQYF | TRBD2 | TRBV4-2 | few | TRBJ2-7
TGTGCCAGCAGCCTGCGACAGGGGTCGGATTCACCCCTCCACTTT | CASSLRQGSDSPLHF | TRBD1 | TRBV11-2 | once | TRBJ1-6
TGCGCCAGCAGCCAAGTGGGACGGAGCTCCTACAATGAGCAGTTCTTC | CASSQVGRSSYNEQFF | - | TRBV4-3 | - | TRBJ2-1
TGTGCCAGCAGTTACACCGGGACCCGGGGTACCGGGGAGCTGTTTTTT | CASSYTGTRGTGELFF | - | TRBV6-6 | once | TRBJ2-2
TGTGCCAGCAGCTTGGTGCAGGGGGGTAGGAATTCACCCCTCCACTTT | CASSLVQGGRNSPLHF | TRBD1 | TRBV5-6 | - | TRBJ1-6
TGTGCCAGCAGTTACGGGACAGCTCCCCGGGGCACTGAAGCTTTCTTT | CASSYGTAPRGTEAFF | TRBD1 | TRBV6-5 | - | TRBJ1-1
TGTGCCAGCAGCACTGACATTCTGGAGCCCACCGGGGAGCTGTTTTTT | CASSTDILEPTGELFF | - | TRBV21-1 | - | TRBJ2-2
TGTGCCAGCAGCTTATCTCCGGGAGCTTCCTACGAGCAGTACTTC | CASSLSPGASYEQYF | - | TRBV7-2 | - | TRBJ2-7
TGCGCCAGCAGCGAGAGACGAGCAGACTATGGCTACACCTTC | CASSERRADYGYTF | - | TRBV5-1 | - | TRBJ1-2
TGCGCCAGCAGCTTGCAGGGGTACGACGTGGAATCACCCCTCCACTTT | CASSLQGYDVESPLHF | - | TRBV5-1 | - | TRBJ1-6
TGTGCCAGCAGCGTAGCGGCGGGGGGGCACTACGAGCAGTACTTC | CASSVAAGGHYEQYF | TRBD2 | TRBV9 | few | TRBJ2-7
TGTGCCAGCAACATGGACAGAGGTCACACCGGGGAGCTGTTTTTT | CASNMDRGHTGELFF | - | TRBV7-2 | few | TRBJ2-2
TGCAGCGTTGAACGACAGGGGGCCTACGAGCAGTACTTC | CSVERQGAYEQYF | TRBD1 | TRBV29-1 | - | TRBJ2-7
TGTGCCAGCAGCGTAGCCCCAGGTCCGGGGGGCGATGGCTACACCTTC | CASSVAPGPGGDGYTF | - | TRBV9 | - | TRBJ1-2
TGTGCCAGCAGTCGCGTGGGGGGCTACACCTTC | CASSRVGGYTF | - | TRBV2 | once | TRBJ1-2
TGCGCCAGCAGTGCAAGGGACAGGGTAACGTACGAGCAGTACTTC | CASSARDRVTYEQYF | TRBD1 | TRBV10-2 | - | TRBJ2-7
TGCAGCGTCCTAAAGACAGATACGCAGTATTTT | CSVLKTDTQYF | - | TRBV29-1 | - | TRBJ2-3
TGTGCCAGTAGTACAGGGGGACAGCCCCAGCATTTT | CASSTGGQPQHF | TRBD1 | TRBV19 | - | TRBJ1-5
TGTGCCAGCAGCGCGAACCAGGGGGCAAGCGGGGAGCTGTTTTTT | CASSANQGASGELFF | TRBD1 | TRBV9 | - | TRBJ2-2
TGCAGCGTTGGGACAGCGGTTCGGGATACGCAGTATTTT | CSVGTAVRDTQYF | - | TRBV29-1 | - | TRBJ2-3
TGTGCCAGCAGCAAAAATGTGGGACTAGCGGGGGGCCCAGGAGAGACCCAGTACTTC | CASSKNVGLAGGPGETQYF | - | TRBV21-1 | - | TRBJ2-5
TGCAGTGCTAGTCTGGACAAGGCCCCCACCTTC | CSASLDKAPTF | - | TRBV20-1 | - | TRBJ1-2
TGTGCCAGCAGCCCGCATCGGACGAACACCGGGGAGCTGTTTTTT | CASSPHRTNTGELFF | - | TRBV7-8 | - | TRBJ2-2
TGTGCCAGCAGTGAAGTGTCAGTTTCAGAGACCCAGTACTTC | CASSEVSVSETQYF | - | TRBV6-1 | - | TRBJ2-5
TGTGCCAGCAGCTTAGAAGCGGGAGCTGGGACCCAGTACTTC | CASSLEAGAGTQYF | TRBD2 | TRBV7-3 | - | TRBJ2-5
TGTGCCAGCAGCGTATCGGGCAGTCCCAATTCACCCCTCCACTTT | CASSVSGSPNSPLHF | - | TRBV9 | - | TRBJ1-6
TGCGCCAGCAGAGGGACAGGGTATTCCTATGGCTACACCTTC | CASRGTGYSYGYTF | TRBD1 | TRBV10-2 | - | TRBJ1-2
TGTGCCAGCAGAACTATAGGATCCGTCCCTGAAGCTTTCTTT | CASRTIGSVPEAFF | - | TRBV6-1 | - | TRBJ1-1
TGTGCCAGCAGTTCTCAGCGGCGCACCGGGGAGCTGTTTTTT | CASSSQRRTGELFF | - | TRBV28 | - | TRBJ2-2
TGTGCCAGCAGCTTGGGGGGGACCGAAAACATTCAGTACTTC | CASSLGGTENIQYF | - | TRBV5-5 | - | TRBJ2-4
TGTGCCAGTAGTATGGAGATAACCTACGAGCAGTACTTC | CASSMEITYEQYF | - | TRBV19 | once | TRBJ2-7
TGTGCCAGCAGCTCCGCCGGGACAGCGTACCAAGAGACCCAGTACTTC | CASSSAGTAYQETQYF | TRBD1 | TRBV7-9 | - | TRBJ2-5
TGTGCCAGCAGGACTAGTCTGAGTCAAAACGAGCAGTACTTC | CASRTSLSQNEQYF | - | TRBV27 | - | TRBJ2-7
TGTGCCAGCAGCCGGGCTTTTGAATCCTACAATGAGCAGTTCTTC | CASSRAFESYNEQFF | - | TRBV13 | - | TRBJ2-1
TGTGCCAGTAGTAATCAGGGACACACTGAAGCTTTCTTT | CASSNQGHTEAFF | - | TRBV19 | once | TRBJ1-1
TGTGCCAGCAGCGTAGGCCCCGCCGGTGGGAGTAATGAGCAGTTCTTC | CASSVGPAGGSNEQFF | - | TRBV9 | - | TRBJ2-1
TGTGCCAGCAGCGACCATGGGGGGACTGAAGCTTTCTTT | CASSDHGGTEAFF | - | TRBV9 | - | TRBJ1-1
TGTGCCAGCTCACCACCTTCCGAAAATGAGCAGTTCTTC | CASSPPSENEQFF | - | TRBV18 | - | TRBJ2-1
TGTGCCAGTGTACCCCTCATCCACAGGAAGACTGATCAGCCCCAGCATTTT | CASVPLIHRKTDQPQHF | - | TRBV28 | - | TRBJ1-5
TGTGCCAGCAGCTTAGGGGTGCAGCGGGGGTACAATGAGCAGTTCTTC | CASSLGVQRGYNEQFF | TRBD2 | TRBV7-2 | - | TRBJ2-1